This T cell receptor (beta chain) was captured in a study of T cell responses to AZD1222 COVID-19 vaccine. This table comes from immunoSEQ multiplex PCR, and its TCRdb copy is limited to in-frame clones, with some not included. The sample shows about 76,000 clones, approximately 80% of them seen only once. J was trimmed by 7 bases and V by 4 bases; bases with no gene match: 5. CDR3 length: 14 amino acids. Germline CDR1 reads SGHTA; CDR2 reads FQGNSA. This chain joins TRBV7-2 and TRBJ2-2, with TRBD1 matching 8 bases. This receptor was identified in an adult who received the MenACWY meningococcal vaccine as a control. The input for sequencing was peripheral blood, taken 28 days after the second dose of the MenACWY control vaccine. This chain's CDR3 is CASSYDRGSGELFF. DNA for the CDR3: TGTGCCAGCAGCTATGACAGGGGAAGCGGGGAGCTGTTTTTT.